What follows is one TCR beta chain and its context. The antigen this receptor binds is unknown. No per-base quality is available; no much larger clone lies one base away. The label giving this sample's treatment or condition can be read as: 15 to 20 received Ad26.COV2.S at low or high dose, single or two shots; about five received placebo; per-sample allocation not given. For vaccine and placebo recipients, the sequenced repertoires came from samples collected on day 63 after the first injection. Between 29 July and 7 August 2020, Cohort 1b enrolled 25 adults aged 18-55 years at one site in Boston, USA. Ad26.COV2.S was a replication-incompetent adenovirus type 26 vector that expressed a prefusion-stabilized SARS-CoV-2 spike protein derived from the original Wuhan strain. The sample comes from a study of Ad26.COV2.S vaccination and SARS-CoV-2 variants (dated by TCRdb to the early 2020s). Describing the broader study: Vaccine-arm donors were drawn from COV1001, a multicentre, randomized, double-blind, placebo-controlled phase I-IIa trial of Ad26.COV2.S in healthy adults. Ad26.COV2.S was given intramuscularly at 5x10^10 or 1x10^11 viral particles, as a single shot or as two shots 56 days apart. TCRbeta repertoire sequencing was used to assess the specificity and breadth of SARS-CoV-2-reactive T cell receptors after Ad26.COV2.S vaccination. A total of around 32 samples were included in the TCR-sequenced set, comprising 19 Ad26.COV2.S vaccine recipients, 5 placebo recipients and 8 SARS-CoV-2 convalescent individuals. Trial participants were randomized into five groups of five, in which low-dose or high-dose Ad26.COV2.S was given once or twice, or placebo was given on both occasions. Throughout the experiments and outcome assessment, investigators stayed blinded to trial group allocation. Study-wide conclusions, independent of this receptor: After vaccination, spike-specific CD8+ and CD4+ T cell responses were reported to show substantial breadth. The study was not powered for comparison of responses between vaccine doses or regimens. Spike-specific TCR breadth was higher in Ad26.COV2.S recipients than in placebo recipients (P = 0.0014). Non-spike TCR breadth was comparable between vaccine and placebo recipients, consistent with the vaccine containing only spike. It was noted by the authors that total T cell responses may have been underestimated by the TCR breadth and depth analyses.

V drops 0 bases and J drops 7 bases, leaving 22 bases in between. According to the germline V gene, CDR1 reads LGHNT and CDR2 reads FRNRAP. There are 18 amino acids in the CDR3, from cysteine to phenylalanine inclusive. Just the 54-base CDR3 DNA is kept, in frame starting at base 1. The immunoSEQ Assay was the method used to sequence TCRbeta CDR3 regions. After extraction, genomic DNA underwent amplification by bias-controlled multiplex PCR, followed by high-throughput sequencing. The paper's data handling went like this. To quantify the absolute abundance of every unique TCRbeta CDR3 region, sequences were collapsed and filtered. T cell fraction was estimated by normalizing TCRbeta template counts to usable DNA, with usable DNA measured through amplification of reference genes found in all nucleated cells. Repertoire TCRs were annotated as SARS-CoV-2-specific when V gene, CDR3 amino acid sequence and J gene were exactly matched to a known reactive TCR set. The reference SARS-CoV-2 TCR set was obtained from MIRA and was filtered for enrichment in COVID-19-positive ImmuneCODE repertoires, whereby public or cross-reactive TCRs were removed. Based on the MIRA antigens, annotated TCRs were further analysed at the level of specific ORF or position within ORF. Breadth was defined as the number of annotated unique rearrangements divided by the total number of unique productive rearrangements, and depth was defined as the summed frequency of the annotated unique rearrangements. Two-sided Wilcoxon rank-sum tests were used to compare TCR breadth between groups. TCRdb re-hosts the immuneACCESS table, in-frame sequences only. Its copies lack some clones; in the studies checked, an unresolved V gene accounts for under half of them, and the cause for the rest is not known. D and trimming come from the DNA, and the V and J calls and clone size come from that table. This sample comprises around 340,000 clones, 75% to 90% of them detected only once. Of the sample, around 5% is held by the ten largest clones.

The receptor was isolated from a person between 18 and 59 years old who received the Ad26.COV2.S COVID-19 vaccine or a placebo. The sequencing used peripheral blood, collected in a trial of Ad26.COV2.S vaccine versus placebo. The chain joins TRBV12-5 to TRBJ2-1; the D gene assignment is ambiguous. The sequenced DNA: TGTGCTAGTGGTTTGGTACTCGGCGGTCATAAAGTATTAAATGAGCAGTTCTTC. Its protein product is CASGLVLGGHKVLNEQFF.